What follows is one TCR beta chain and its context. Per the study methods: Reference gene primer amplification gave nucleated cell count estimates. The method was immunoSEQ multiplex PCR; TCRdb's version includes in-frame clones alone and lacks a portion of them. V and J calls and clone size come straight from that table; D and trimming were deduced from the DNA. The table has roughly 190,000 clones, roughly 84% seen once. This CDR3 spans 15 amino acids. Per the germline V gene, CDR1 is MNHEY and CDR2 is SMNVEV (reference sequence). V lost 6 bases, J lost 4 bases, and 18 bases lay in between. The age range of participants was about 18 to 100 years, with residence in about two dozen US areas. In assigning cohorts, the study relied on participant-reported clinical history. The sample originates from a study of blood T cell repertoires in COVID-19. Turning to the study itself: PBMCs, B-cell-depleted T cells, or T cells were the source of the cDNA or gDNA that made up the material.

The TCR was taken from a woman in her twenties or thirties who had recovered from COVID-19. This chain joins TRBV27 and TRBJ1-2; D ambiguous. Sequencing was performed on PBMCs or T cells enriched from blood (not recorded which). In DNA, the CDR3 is TGTGCCAGCAGCCCCCACGGGAGCTCCCTCTATGGCTACACCTTC. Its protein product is CASSPHGSSLYGYTF.